One and the same sample provided the 16 T cell receptor beta chains below, sequenced in a study of cytomegalovirus exposure and HLA in healthy donors. In the PCR, 60 Vbeta and 13 Jbeta primers were used. The data were produced by immunoSEQ multiplex PCR, yet TCRdb's version contains in-frame clones alone and is incomplete. In the table there are 200,000 to 250,000 clones, around 80% of which are singletons. Sequenced input: PBMCs. These receptors originate from a boy aged 5-17 years in good health and CMV-seronegative.

The chain employs TRBV5-1 and TRBJ1-2; 8 bases line up with TRBD1. The CDR3 spans 15 residues. CDR1 is SGHRS, CDR2 YFSETQ, per germline. V trimming: 5 bases; J trimming: 4 bases; junction bases outside the gene matches: 10. This CDR3 is CASSSGQVTLYGYTF. DNA for the CDR3: TGCGCCAGCAGTTCGGGACAGGTGACACTCTATGGCTACACCTTC. Drawing the rest from reference TRBV5-1 and TRBJ1-2, the complete variable domain is KAGVTQTPRYLIKTRGQQVTLSCSPISGHRSVSWYQQTPGQGLQFLFEYFSETQRNKGNFPGRFSGRQFSNSRSEMNVSTLELGDSALYLCASSSGQVTLYGYTFGSGTRLTVV.

The chain is built from TRBV29-1 and TRBJ2-7, with D maybe TRBD1 (6 bases). This CDR3 has 13 residues. Trimming removed 6 bases at V and 0 bases at J, with 12 bases between. Germline V gene data show CDR1 as SQVTM and CDR2 as ANQGSEA. The CDR3: CSVGTRASYEQYF. The CDR3 nucleotides read TGCAGCGTGGGGACACGCGCCTCCTACGAGCAGTACTTC.

The table lists this clone with a few counts. The gene calls are TRBV15 and TRBJ2-7, with D possibly TRBD2 on 5 matching bases. The CDR3 contains 16 residues. The ends were cut back, 3 bases at V and 2 bases at J, with 17 bases in the middle. Germline V gene data show CDR1 as LNHNV and CDR2 as YYDKDF (reference sequence). The CDR3 is CATSRDLDEGTYEQYF. DNA of the CDR3: TGTGCCACCAGCAGGGATCTGGACGAGGGTACCTACGAGCAGTACTTC.

V and J are TRBV19 and TRBJ1-3; D not resolved. Germline-derived CDR1 and CDR2 are LNHDA and SQIVND (reference sequence). CDR3 length: 14 residues. V lost 3 bases and J 0 bases, leaving 6 bases between the germline ends. CDR3 DNA: TGTGCCAGTAGTATCATCAGCTCTGGAAACACCATATATTTT. Its translation: CASSIISSGNTIYF.

V is TRBV12-1 and J is TRBJ1-3; no check of the table's D call, TRBD1, against the DNA was made. TRBV12-1 has pseudogene status. The CDR3 covers 13 residues. The CDR3, as DNA: TGTGCCAGCAGCTCTCGACGGCTCAGGGTCGTATATTTT. It translates to CASSSRRLRVVYF.

This chain links TRBV30 with TRBJ1-5; D not certain. The V end was cut by 2 bases, the J end by 6 bases, with 14 bases between. The CDR3 is 14 residues long. Germline loops: CDR1 GTSNPN, CDR2 SVGIG (reference sequence). CDR3 amino acids: CAWSLELGSQPQHF. The CDR3 region has the DNA TGTGCCTGGAGTTTAGAGCTAGGGAGTCAGCCCCAGCATTTT. Variable domain in full (rest from reference TRBV30 and TRBJ1-5): SQTIHQWPATLVQPVGSPLSLECTVEGTSNPNLYWYRQAAGRGLQLLFYSVGIGQISSEVPQNLSASRPQDRQFILSSKKLLLSDSGFYLCAWSLELGSQPQHFGDGTRLSIL.

V usage is TRBV10-2 and J usage is TRBJ1-2; no definite D call. This CDR3 region has 13 residues. V was shortened by 0 bases and J by 5 bases, with 7 bases between the two germline ends. Germline V gene data show CDR1 as WSHSY and CDR2 as SAAADI. CDR3 nucleotides: TGCGCCAGCAGTGAGTCGGCGGGGTATGGCTACACCTTC. It encodes CASSESAGYGYTF.

This clone was seen a single time. The J gene is TRBJ2-7, the V gene TRBV5-1, with 9 bases that match TRBD1. Per the germline V gene, CDR1 is SGHRS and CDR2 is YFSETQ. V was clipped by 0 bases and J by 7 bases; unmatched bases: 5. The CDR3 has 14 amino acids. The CDR3 DNA reads as TGCGCCAGCAGCTTGGCACAGGGGGCAGAAGAGCAGTACTTC. Protein product: CASSLAQGAEEQYF.

The chain uses TRBV2 and TRBJ2-1; 10 bases match TRBD2. The V gene's germline CDR1 is SNHLY and CDR2 FYNNEI. V lost 3 bases to trimming and J lost 6 bases; unmatched junction nucleotides: 5. The CDR3 is 15 amino acids. The CDR3 region has the DNA TGTGCCAGCAGTGAGTCACTAGCGGGGCCCAATGAGCAGTTCTTC. Its translation is CASSESLAGPNEQFF.

The V gene is TRBV9, the J gene TRBJ2-7; 9 nucleotides line up with TRBD2. The CDR3 spans 16 residues. J was trimmed by 3 bases and V by 3 bases; bases with no gene match: 10. Germline CDR1 SGDLS, CDR2 YYNGEE. The CDR3 here is CASSDGSGGPVYEQYF. CDR3 DNA sequence: TGTGCCAGCAGCGACGGTAGCGGGGGTCCAGTCTACGAGCAGTACTTC. Full variable domain (missing parts from reference TRBV9 and TRBJ2-7): DSGVTQTPKHLITATGQRVTLRCSPRSGDLSVYWYQQSLDQGLQFLIQYYNGEERAKGNILERFSAQQFPDLHSELNLSSLELGDSALYFCASSDGSGGPVYEQYFGPGTRLTVT.

The chain recombines TRBV19 with TRBJ2-5; D remains ambiguous. Per the germline V gene, CDR1 is LNHDA and CDR2 is SQIVND (reference sequence). This CDR3 has 14 amino acids. The V end lost 0 bases, the J end lost 3 bases, and 8 bases lay between the germline ends. CDR3 nucleotide sequence: TGTGCCAGTAGTATAGATCGACGGGAAGAGACCCAGTACTTC. Translating gives CASSIDRREETQYF. The complete variable domain, with remaining parts taken from reference TRBV19 and TRBJ2-5, reads DGGITQSPKYLFRKEGQNVTLSCEQNLNHDAMYWYRQDPGQGLRLIYYSQIVNDFQKGDIAEGYSVSREKKESFPLTVTSAQKNPTAFYLCASSIDRREETQYFGPGTRLLVL.

The V gene is TRBV25-1, the J gene TRBJ1-6; D ambiguous. Trimming took 3 bases from V and 9 from J, leaving 15 bases between them. Germline V gene data show CDR1 as MGHDK and CDR2 as SYGVNS. This CDR3 region has 15 residues. The CDR3 nucleotides are TGTGCCAGCAGTGACCTCCGGGTCCGAGGTTCACCCCTCCACTTT. It codes for CASSDLRVRGSPLHF.

The rearrangement uses TRBV11-2 and TRBJ1-2, with a possible D match to TRBD1 (5 bases). V shed 0 bases and J shed 6 bases, with 17 bases lying between them. Germline CDR1 and CDR2: SGHAT and FQNNGV. This CDR3 has 16 residues. For the CDR3, the DNA is TGTGCCAGCAGCTTAGATCCCCCACCAGGGTATGATGGCTACACCTTC. Encoded protein: CASSLDPPPGYDGYTF. The full variable domain, in which reference TRBV11-2 and TRBJ1-2 provide the parts outside the CDR3, is EAGVAQSPRYKIIEKRQSVAFWCNPISGHATLYWYQQILGQGPKLLIQFQNNGVVDDSQLPKDRFSAERLKGVDSTLKIQPAKLEDSAVYLCASSLDPPPGYDGYTFGSGTRLTVV.

The rearrangement uses TRBV6-5 and TRBJ2-5; D call uncertain. Germline loops: CDR1 MNHEY, CDR2 SVGAGI. V gave up 3 bases and J gave up 5 bases, with 4 bases separating them. The CDR3 contains 11 residues. Here the CDR3 reads CASSYLETQYF. CDR3 DNA sequence: TGTGCCAGCAGTTATCTGGAGACCCAGTACTTC.

The rearrangement joins TRBV5-1 to TRBJ1-1; D is uncertain. V shed 0 bases and J shed 5 bases, with 11 bases lying between them. The length of the CDR3 is 14 residues. The germline V gene has CDR1 SGHRS and CDR2 YFSETQ. The CDR3 bases are TGCGCCAGCAGCTTGGGGACTTTAGGGACTGAAGCTTTCTTT. Protein sequence: CASSLGTLGTEAFF.

The genes are TRBV7-9 and TRBJ1-6; 7 bases agree with TRBD1. This CDR3 comprises 14 residues. V lost 5 bases and J lost 11; bases outside the gene matches: 9. Germline V gene lookup returns CDR1 SEHNR and CDR2 FQNEAQ (reference sequence). The DNA of the CDR3 is TGTGCCAGCAGCGAGACAGGGAGGAACGCACCCCTCCACTTT. It codes for CASSETGRNAPLHF. Using reference TRBV7-9 and TRBJ1-6 for the parts outside the CDR3, the full variable domain is DTGVSQNPRHKITKRGQNVTFRCDPISEHNRLYWYRQTLGQGPEFLTYFQNEAQLEKSRLLSDRFSAERPKGSFSTLEIQRTEQGDSAMYLCASSETGRNAPLHFGNGTRLTVT.